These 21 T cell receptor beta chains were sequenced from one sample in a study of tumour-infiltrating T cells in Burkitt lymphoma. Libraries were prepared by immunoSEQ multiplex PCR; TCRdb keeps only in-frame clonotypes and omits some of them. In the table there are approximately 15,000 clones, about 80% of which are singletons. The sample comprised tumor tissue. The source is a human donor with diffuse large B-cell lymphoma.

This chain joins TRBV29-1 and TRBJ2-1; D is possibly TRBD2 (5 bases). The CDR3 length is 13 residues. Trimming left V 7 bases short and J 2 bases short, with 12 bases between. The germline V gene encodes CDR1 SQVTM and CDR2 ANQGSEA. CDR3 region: CSAEGSPYNEQFF. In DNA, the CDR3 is TGCAGCGCCGAAGGGAGTCCCTACAATGAGCAGTTCTTC.

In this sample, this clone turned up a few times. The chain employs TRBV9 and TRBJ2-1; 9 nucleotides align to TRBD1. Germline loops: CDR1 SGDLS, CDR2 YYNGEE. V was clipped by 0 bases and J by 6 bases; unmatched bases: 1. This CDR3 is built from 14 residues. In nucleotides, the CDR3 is TGTGCCAGCAGCGTAGTGACAGGGGGCAATGAGCAGTTCTTC. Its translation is CASSVVTGGNEQFF.

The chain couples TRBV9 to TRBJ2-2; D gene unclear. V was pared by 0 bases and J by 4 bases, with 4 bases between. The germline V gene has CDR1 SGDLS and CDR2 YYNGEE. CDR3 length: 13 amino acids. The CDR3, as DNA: TGTGCCAGCAGCGTAGATCTCACCGGGGAGCTGTTTTTT. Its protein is CASSVDLTGELFF. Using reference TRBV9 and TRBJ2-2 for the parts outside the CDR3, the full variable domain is DSGVTQTPKHLITATGQRVTLRCSPRSGDLSVYWYQQSLDQGLQFLIQYYNGEERAKGNILERFSAQQFPDLHSELNLSSLELGDSALYFCASSVDLTGELFFGEGSRLTVL.

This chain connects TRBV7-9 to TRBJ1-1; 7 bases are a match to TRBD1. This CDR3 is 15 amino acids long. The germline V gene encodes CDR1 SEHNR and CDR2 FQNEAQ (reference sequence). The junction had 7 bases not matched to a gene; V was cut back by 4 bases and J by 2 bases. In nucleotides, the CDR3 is TGTGCCAGCAGCTCATTCCGGGACAGCAACACTGAAGCTTTCTTT. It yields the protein CASSSFRDSNTEAFF.

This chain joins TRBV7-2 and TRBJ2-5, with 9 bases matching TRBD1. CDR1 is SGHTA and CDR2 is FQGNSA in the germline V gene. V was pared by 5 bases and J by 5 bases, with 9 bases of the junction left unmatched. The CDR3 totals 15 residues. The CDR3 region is CTSSVTGGFGETQYF. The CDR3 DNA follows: TGTACCAGCAGCGTCACAGGGGGCTTCGGGGAGACCCAGTACTTC.

CDR3 amino acids: CASSPPDRFLNTEAFF. The CDR3 region has the DNA TGTGCCAGCAGCCCGCCGGACAGGTTCTTGAACACTGAAGCTTTCTTT. The V gene is TRBV7-8, the J gene TRBJ1-1; 7 bases map to TRBD1. Germline V gene sequence: CDR1 SGHVS, CDR2 FQNEAQ. The J segment lost 0 bases and the V segment lost 5 bases, leaving 9 bases of the junction unmatched. The CDR3 contains 16 residues.

The DNA of the CDR3 is TGTGCCAGCAGTGCCAACCCGGGCACCGGGGAGCTGTTTTTT. Protein: CASSANPGTGELFF. The V and J genes are TRBV27 and TRBJ2-2; D is ambiguous. Between the trimmed V and J ends, which lost 5 bases and 4 bases, there was a span of 11 bases. There are 14 residues in the CDR3. CDR1 and CDR2 from the germline V gene are MNHEY and SMNVEV (reference sequence).

CDR3 sequence reads: CASMLTGDTEAFF. In DNA, the CDR3 is TGTGCCAGCATGCTTACAGGGGACACTGAAGCTTTCTTT. The chain has TRBV5-4 and TRBJ1-1; the match to TRBD1 covers 7 bases. Trimming removed 6 bases from V and 3 bases from J; junction bases left unmatched: 5. This CDR3 spans 13 amino acids. Germline V lookup: CDR1 SGHNT, CDR2 YYREEE (reference sequence).

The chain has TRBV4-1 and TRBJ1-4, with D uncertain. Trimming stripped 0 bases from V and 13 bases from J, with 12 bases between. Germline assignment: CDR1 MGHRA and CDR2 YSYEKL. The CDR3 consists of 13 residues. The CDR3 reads CASSQEGEEGLFF. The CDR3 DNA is TGCGCCAGCAGCCAAGAGGGAGAGGAAGGACTGTTTTTT.

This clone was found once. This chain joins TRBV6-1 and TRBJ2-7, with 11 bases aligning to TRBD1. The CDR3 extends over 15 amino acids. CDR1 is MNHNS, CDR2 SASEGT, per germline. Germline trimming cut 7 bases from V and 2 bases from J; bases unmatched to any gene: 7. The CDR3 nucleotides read TGTGCCAGCAAGTACTGGACAGGGGGCCCCTACGAGCAGTACTTC. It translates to CASKYWTGGPYEQYF.

The CDR3 DNA reads TGTGCCAGCAGCTTAGAGGGCTCTGGAAACACCATATATTTT. As protein: CASSLEGSGNTIYF. The V and J genes are TRBV7-9 and TRBJ1-3; D ambiguous. The CDR3 length is 14 residues. Trimming took off 1 base at V and 0 bases at J, with 4 bases between the two ends. Germline V gene data show CDR1 as SEHNR and CDR2 as FQNEAQ (reference sequence).

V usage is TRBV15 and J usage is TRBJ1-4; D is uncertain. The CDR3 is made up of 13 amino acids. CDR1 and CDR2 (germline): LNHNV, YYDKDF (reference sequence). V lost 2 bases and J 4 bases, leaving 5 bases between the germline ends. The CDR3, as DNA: TGTGCCACCAGCAGACAGATTAATGAAAAACTGTTTTTT. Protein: CATSRQINEKLFF.

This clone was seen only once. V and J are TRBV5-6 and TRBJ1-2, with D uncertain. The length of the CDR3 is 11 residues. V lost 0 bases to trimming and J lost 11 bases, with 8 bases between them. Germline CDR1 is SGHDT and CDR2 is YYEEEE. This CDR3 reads CASSLALGYTF. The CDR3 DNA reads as TGTGCCAGCAGCTTGGCTTTAGGGTACACCTTC.

CDR3 sequence (DNA): TGTGCCAGCAGTGACTCCGGTAGCAGCCAAGATACGCAGTATTTT. This translates into CASSDSGSSQDTQYF. The chain has TRBV6-4 and TRBJ2-3; D remains unclear. Germline CDR1 MRHNA, CDR2 SNTAGT. Between the trimmed V and J ends, which lost 0 bases and 5 bases, there was a span of 12 bases. The CDR3 consists of 15 residues.

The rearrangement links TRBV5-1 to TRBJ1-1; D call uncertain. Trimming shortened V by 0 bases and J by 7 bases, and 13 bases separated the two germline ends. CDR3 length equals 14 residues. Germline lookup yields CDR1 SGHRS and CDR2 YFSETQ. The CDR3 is CASSLANFGSEAFF. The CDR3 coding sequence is TGCGCCAGCAGCTTGGCCAATTTCGGGAGTGAAGCTTTCTTT. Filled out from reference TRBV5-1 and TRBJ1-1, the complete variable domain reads KAGVTQTPRYLIKTRGQQVTLSCSPISGHRSVSWYQQTPGQGLQFLFEYFSETQRNKGNFPGRFSGRQFSNSRSEMNVSTLELGDSALYLCASSLANFGSEAFFGQGTRLTVV.

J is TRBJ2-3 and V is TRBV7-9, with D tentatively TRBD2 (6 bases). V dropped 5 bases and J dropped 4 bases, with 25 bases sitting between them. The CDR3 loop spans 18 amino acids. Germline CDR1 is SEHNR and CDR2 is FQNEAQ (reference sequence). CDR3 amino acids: CASSPDRDTAGFPDTQYF. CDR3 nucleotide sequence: TGTGCCAGCAGCCCAGACCGAGACACGGCGGGATTCCCAGATACGCAGTATTTT. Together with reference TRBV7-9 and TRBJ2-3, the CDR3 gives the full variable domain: DTGVSQNPRHKITKRGQNVTFRCDPISEHNRLYWYRQTLGQGPEFLTYFQNEAQLEKSRLLSDRFSAERPKGSFSTLEIQRTEQGDSAMYLCASSPDRDTAGFPDTQYFGPGTRLTVL.

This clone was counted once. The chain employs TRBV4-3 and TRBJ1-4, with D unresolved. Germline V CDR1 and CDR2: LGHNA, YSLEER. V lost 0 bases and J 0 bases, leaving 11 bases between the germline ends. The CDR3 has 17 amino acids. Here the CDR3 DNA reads TGCGCCAGCAGCCAAGATCCGGCCGGCGCAACTAATGAAAAACTGTTTTTT. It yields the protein CASSQDPAGATNEKLFF.

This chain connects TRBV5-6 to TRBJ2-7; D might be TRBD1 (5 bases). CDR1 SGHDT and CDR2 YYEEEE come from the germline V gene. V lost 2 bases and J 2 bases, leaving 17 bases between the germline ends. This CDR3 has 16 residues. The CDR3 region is CASSFEGHPNPYEQYF. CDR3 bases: TGTGCCAGCAGCTTTGAAGGACACCCGAACCCCTACGAGCAGTACTTC.

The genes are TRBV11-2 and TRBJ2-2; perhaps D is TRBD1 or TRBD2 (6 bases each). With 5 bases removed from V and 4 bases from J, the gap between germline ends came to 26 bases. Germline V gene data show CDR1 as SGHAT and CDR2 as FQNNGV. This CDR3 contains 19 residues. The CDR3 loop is CASSLMPTEGVDVTGELFF. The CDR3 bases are TGTGCCAGCAGCCTGATGCCAACGGAGGGGGTAGATGTCACCGGGGAGCTGTTTTTT.

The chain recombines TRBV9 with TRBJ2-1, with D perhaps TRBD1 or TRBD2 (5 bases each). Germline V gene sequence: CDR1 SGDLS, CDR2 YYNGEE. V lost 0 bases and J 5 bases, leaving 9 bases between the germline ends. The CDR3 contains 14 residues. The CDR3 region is CASSVVGTNNEQFF. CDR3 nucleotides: TGTGCCAGCAGCGTAGTCGGGACGAACAATGAGCAGTTCTTC.

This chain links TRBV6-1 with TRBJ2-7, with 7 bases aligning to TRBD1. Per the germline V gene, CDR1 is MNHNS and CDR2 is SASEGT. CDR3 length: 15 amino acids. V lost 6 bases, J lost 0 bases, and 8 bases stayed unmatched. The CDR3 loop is CASRSRDSNSYEQYF. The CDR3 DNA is TGTGCCAGCAGATCCCGGGACAGCAACTCCTACGAGCAGTACTTC.